This T cell receptor beta chain was profiled in a study of blood T cell repertoires in COVID-19. Study background: Whether acute or convalescent, the COVID-19 samples came from the United States, Italy and Spain. Sample material is recorded as cDNA or gDNA derived from T cells, B-cell-depleted T cells, or PBMCs.

Looked up from germline, CDR1 is SGHKS and CDR2 is YYEKEE (reference sequence). The CDR3 is made up of 15 amino acids. V lost 1 base and J 3 bases, leaving 13 bases between the germline ends. A single count supports this clone. Methods used by the authors: The authors estimated nucleated cell counts from reference gene primer amplification. TCRdb keeps only in-frame clones here, not all; method: immunoSEQ multiplex PCR. Clone size and V and J calls were adopted from that table, with D and trimming inferred from the DNA. The sample yields approximately 42,000 clones, under 80% seen once. The receptor was derived from an elderly man with acute or convalescent COVID-19. V and J are TRBV5-5 and TRBJ1-2, with D maybe TRBD1 (5 bases). Sequencing used peripheral blood. The CDR3 spells CASSLRARVDYGYTF. Here the CDR3 DNA reads TGTGCCAGCAGCTTGAGGGCCAGGGTAGACTATGGCTACACCTTC. The entire variable domain, with the rest obtained from reference TRBV5-5 and TRBJ1-2, is as follows: DAGVTQSPTHLIKTRGQQVTLRCSPISGHKSVSWYQQVLGQGPQFIFQYYEKEERGRGNFPDRFSARQFPNYSSELNVNALLLGDSALYLCASSLRARVDYGYTFGSGTRLTVV.